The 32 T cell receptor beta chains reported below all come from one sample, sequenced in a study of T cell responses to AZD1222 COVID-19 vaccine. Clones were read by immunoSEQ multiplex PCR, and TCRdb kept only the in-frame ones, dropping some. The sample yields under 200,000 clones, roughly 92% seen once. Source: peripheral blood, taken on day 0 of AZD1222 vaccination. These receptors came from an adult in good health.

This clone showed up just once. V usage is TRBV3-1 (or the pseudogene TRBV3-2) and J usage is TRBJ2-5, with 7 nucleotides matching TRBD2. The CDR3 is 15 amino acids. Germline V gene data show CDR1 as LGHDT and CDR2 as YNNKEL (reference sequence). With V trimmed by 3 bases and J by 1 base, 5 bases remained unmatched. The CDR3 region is CASSHNSGGQETQYF. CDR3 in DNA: TGTGCCAGCAGCCATAACTCGGGAGGCCAAGAGACCCAGTACTTC.

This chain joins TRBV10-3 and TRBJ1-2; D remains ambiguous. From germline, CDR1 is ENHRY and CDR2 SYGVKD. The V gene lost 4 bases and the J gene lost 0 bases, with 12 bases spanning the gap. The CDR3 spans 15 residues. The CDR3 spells CAISGAVSPNYGYTF. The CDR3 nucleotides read TGTGCCATCAGTGGGGCCGTGAGTCCTAACTATGGCTACACCTTC.

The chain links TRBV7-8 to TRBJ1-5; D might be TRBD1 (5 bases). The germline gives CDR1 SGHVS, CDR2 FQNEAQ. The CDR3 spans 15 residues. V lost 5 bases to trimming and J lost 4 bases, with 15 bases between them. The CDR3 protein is CASSPPRDGNQPQHF. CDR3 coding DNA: TGTGCCAGCAGCCCCCCCCGGGACGGTAATCAGCCCCAGCATTTT.

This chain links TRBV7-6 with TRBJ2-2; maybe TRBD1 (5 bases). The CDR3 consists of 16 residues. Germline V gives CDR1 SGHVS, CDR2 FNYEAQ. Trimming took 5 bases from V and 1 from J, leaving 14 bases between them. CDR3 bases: TGTGCCAGCAGCAGGGGCAGGGCGATGAACACCGGGGAGCTGTTTTTT. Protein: CASSRGRAMNTGELFF.

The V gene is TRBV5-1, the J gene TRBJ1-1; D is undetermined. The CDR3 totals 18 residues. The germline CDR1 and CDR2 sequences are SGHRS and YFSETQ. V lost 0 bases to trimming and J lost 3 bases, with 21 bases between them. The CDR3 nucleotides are TGCGCCAGCAGCTTGGCCGCTCGAGCCCGAAGGACGGACACTGAAGCTTTCTTT. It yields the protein CASSLAARARRTDTEAFF.

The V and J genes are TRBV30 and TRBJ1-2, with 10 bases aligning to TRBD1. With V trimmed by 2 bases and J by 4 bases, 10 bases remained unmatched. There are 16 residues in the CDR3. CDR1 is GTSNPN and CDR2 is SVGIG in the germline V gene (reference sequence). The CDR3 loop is CAWSIPGTGVVYGYTF. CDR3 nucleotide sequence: TGTGCCTGGAGTATTCCCGGGACAGGGGTCGTCTATGGCTACACCTTC.

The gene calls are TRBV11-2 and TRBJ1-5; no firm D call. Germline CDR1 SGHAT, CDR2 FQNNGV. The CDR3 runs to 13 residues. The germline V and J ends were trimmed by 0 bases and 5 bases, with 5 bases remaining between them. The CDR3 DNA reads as TGTGCCAGCAGCTTAGACACTTATCAGCCCCAGCATTTT. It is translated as CASSLDTYQPQHF.

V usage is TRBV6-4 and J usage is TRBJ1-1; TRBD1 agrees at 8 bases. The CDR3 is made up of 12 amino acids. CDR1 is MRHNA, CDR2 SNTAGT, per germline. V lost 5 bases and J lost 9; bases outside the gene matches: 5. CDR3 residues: CASSYRDRKAFF. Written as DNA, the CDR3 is TGTGCCAGCAGTTACCGGGACAGGAAAGCTTTCTTT.

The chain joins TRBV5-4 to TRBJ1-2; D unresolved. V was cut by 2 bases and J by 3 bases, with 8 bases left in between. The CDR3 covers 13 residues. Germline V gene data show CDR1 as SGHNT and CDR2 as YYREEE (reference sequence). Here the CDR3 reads CASSFGGDYGYTF. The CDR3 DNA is TGTGCCAGCAGCTTCGGCGGGGACTATGGCTACACCTTC.

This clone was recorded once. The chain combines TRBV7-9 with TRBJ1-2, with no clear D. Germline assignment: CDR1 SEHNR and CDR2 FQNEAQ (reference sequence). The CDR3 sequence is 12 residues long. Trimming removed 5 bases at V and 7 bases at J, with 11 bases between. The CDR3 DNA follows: TGTGCCAGCAGCCGTGAGGTGGCTGGCTACACCTTC. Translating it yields CASSREVAGYTF.

The CDR3 nucleotides read TGTGCCAGCAGCCAGGAAGGGACTAGCGGGGCCTACGAGCAGTACTTC. Amino acid sequence: CASSQEGTSGAYEQYF. The genes are TRBV27 and TRBJ2-7; 13 bases align to TRBD2. The CDR3 totals 16 residues. CDR1 and CDR2 from the germline V gene are MNHEY and SMNVEV (reference sequence). J lost 2 bases, V lost 6 bases, and 7 bases had no gene match.

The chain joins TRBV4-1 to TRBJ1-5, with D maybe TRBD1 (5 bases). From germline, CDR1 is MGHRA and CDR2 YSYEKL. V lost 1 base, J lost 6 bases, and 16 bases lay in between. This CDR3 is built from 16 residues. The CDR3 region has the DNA TGCGCCAGCAGCCAAGGGCGGGGCAGAGTAGGTCAGCCCCAGCATTTT. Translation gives CASSQGRGRVGQPQHF.

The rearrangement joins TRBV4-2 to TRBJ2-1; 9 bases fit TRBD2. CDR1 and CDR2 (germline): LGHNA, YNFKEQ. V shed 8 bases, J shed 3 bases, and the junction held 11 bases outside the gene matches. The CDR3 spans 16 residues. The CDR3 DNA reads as TGTGCCAGCCGGGTGATAGCGGGAGCCGTCTACAATGAGCAGTTCTTC. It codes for CASRVIAGAVYNEQFF.

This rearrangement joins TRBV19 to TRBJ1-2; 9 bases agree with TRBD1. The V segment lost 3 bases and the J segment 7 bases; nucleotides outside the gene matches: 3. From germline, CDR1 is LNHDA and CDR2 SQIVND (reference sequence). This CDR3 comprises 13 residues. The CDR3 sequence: CASSIDRGAGYTF. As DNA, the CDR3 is TGTGCCAGTAGTATCGACAGGGGGGCTGGCTACACCTTC.

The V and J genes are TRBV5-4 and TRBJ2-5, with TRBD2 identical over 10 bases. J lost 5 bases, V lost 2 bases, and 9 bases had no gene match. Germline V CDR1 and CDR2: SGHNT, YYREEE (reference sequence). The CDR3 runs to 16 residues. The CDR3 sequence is CASSFDLAGVRETQYF. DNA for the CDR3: TGTGCCAGCAGCTTTGACCTAGCGGGAGTAAGGGAGACCCAGTACTTC.

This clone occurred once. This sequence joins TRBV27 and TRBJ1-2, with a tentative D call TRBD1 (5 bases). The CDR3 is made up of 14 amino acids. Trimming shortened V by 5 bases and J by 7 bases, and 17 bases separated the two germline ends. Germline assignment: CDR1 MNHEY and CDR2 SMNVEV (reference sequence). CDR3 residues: CASSPTVLGTGYTF. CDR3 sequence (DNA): TGTGCCAGCAGTCCGACGGTCTTGGGGACTGGCTACACCTTC.

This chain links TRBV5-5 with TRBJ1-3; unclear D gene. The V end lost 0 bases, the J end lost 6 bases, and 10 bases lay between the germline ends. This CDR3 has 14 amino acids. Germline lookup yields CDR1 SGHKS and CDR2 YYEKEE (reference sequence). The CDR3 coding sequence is TGTGCCAGCAGCTTGGGGCTGGAGAAAAACACCATATATTTT. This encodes CASSLGLEKNTIYF.

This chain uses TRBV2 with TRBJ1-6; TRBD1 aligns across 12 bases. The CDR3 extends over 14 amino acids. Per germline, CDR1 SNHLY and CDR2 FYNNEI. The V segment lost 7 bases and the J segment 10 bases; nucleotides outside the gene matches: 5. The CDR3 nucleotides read TGTGCCAGCACGGGACAGGGGGCCGACTCACCCCTCCACTTT. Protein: CASTGQGADSPLHF.

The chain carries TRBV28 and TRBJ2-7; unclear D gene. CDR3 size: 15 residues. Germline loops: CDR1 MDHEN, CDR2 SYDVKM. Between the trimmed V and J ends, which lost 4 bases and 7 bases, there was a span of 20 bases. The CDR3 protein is CASSSRVATGLEQYF. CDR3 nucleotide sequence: TGTGCCAGCAGTTCTCGGGTGGCCACTGGTTTGGAGCAGTACTTC.

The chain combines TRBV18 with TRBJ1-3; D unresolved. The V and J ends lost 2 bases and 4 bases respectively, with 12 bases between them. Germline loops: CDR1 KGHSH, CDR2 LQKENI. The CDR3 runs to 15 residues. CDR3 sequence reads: CASSPTEVKGNTIYF. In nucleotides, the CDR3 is TGTGCCAGCTCACCAACAGAGGTCAAGGGAAACACCATATATTTT.

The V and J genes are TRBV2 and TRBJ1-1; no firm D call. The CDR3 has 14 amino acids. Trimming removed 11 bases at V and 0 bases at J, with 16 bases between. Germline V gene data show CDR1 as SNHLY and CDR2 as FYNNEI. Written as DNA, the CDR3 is TGTGCCGGGTTACCAAGGGATCTGAACACTGAAGCTTTCTTT. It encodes CAGLPRDLNTEAFF.

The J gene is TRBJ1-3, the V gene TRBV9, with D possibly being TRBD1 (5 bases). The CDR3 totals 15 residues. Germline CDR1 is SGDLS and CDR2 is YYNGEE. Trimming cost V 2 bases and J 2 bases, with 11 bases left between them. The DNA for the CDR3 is TGTGCCAGCAGCGTTGGAGGGGACGCTGGAAACACCATATATTTT. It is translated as CASSVGGDAGNTIYF.

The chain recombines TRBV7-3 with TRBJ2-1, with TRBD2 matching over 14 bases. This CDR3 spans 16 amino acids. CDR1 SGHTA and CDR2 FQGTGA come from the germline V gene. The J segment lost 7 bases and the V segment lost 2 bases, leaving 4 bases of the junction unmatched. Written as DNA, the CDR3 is TGTGCCAGCAGCTTAGCGACTAGCGGGAGGGGGAATGAGCAGTTCTTC. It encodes CASSLATSGRGNEQFF.

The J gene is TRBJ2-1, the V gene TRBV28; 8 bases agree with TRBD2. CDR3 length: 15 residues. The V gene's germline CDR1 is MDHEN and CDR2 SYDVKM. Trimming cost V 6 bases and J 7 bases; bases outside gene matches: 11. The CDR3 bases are TGTGCCAGCAGGGAAAAGGGACTAGGTATAAATGAGCAGTTCTTC. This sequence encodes CASREKGLGINEQFF.

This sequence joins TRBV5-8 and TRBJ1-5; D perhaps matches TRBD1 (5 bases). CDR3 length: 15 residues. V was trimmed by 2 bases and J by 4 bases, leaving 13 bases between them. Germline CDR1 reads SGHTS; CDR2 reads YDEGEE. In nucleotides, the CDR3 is TGTGCCAGCAGCTTATCCGGGACCCTGAATCAGCCCCAGCATTTT. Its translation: CASSLSGTLNQPQHF.

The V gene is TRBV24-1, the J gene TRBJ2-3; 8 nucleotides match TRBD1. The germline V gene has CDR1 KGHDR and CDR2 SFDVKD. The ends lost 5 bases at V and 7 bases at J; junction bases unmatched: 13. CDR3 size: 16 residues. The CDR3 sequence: CATSGSTGTGEHTQYF. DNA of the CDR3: TGTGCCACCAGTGGCTCAACCGGGACAGGCGAGCATACGCAGTATTTT.

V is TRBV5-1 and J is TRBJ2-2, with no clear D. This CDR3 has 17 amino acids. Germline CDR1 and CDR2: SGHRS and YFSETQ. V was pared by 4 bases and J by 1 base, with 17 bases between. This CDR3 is CASSTTGPLGNTGELFF. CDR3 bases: TGCGCCAGCAGCACCACCGGGCCTCTGGGGAACACCGGGGAGCTGTTTTTT.

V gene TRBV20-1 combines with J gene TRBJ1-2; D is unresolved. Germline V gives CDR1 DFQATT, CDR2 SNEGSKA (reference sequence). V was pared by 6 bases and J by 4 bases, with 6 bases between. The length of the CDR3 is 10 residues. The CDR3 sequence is CSASSYGYTF. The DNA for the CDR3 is TGCAGTGCAAGCAGCTATGGCTACACCTTC.

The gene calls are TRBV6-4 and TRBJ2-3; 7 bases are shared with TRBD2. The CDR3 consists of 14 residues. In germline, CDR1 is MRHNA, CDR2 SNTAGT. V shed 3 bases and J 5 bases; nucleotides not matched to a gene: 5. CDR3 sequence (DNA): TGTGCCAGCAGTGATATAGCGGGCCTAGATACGCAGTATTTT. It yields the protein CASSDIAGLDTQYF.

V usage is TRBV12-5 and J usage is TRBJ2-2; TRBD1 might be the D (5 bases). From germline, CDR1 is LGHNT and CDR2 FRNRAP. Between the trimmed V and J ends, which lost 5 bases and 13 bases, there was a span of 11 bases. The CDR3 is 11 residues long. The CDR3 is CASGLSRVLFF. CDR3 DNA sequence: TGTGCTAGTGGTCTCTCCAGGGTGCTGTTTTTT.

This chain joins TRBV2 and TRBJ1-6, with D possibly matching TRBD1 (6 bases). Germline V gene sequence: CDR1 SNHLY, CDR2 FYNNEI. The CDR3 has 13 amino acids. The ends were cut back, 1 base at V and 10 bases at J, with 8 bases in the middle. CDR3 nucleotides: TGTGCCAGCAGTGAAGACAGGGTCTCACCCCTCCACTTT. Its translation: CASSEDRVSPLHF.

The CDR3 nucleotides are TGCGCCAGCAGCTCCGGAGGGGCGAACACTGAAGCTTTCTTT. Residues: CASSSGGANTEAFF. The chain joins TRBV5-1 to TRBJ1-1, with D possibly TRBD1 on 5 matching bases. The CDR3 is made up of 14 amino acids. Germline-derived CDR1 and CDR2 are SGHRS and YFSETQ. V dropped 3 bases and J dropped 1 base, with 10 bases sitting between them.